The 26 T cell receptor beta chains listed next were all sequenced from one sample in a study of Tregs in tolerant kidney transplant recipients. Recipients received nonmyeloablative bone marrow transplants from related graft donors, with transient mixed chimerism. Sequencing used immunoSEQ multiplex PCR; TCRdb keeps in-frame clones, though not all of them. Here the sample table reports some 30,000 clones. The source was CD4+ T cells from blood (PBMCs), collected 24 months after the transplant. The receptors shown here come from a human patient who received a combined kidney and bone marrow transplant. The graft donor may be the source of some T cells.

For this clone: The sequence runs out 3 residues before the end of the CDR3; the remainder is reconstructed from the germline J gene. The gene calls are TRBV19 and TRBJ2-1, with D unresolved. Trimming cost V 1 base and J 4 bases, with 5 bases left between them. The CDR3 contains 13 residues. CDR1 is LNHDA, CDR2 SQIVND, per germline (reference sequence). Partial CDR3 DNA: TGTGCCAGTAGTATAGTTATTTACAATGAG. Translated: CASSIVIYNE. The CDR3 in its entirety is CASSIVIYNEQFF.

About this clone: The read ends 3 residues shy of where the CDR3 ends; the end is completed using the germline J gene. This chain uses TRBV5-4 with TRBJ2-7, with D perhaps TRBD2 (6 bases). The CDR3 is 14 amino acids. Trimming pared 3 bases from V and 4 bases from J, leaving 14 bases between. Looked up from germline, CDR1 is SGHNT and CDR2 is YYREEE (reference sequence). The part of the CDR3 DNA that was read is TGTGCCAGCAGCTCATGGGACTCCGGATACGAG. Protein product: CASSSWDSGYE. The CDR3, in full, reads CASSSWDSGYEQYF. The entire variable domain, with the rest obtained from reference TRBV5-4 and TRBJ2-7, is as follows: ETGVTQSPTHLIKTRGQQVTLRCSSQSGHNTVSWYQQALGQGPQFIFQYYREEENGRGNFPPRFSGLQFPNYSSELNVNALELDDSALYLCASSSWDSGYEQYFGPGTRLTVT.

Turning to this clone: The read ends 3 residues early relative to the CDR3; the germline J gene fills the gap. This rearrangement joins TRBV30 to TRBJ1-4, with 9 bases aligning to TRBD1. Germline V gene lookup returns CDR1 GTSNPN and CDR2 SVGIG (reference sequence). The junction had 9 bases not matched to a gene; V was cut back by 3 bases and J by 7 bases. CDR3 length equals 15 residues. This CDR3 reads CAWRPSGTGFEKLFF. The CDR3 DNA, read in part, is TGTGCCTGGAGACCTTCCGGGACAGGGTTTGAAAAA. Complete variable domain (other parts from reference TRBV30 and TRBJ1-4): SQTIHQWPATLVQPVGSPLSLECTVEGTSNPNLYWYRQAAGRGLQLLFYSVGIGQISSEVPQNLSASRPQDRQFILSSKKLLLSDSGFYLCAWRPSGTGFEKLFFGSGTQLSVL.

This CDR3 reads CASSLRGTNQPQHF. CDR3 DNA, as far as it was read: TGTGCCAGCAGTTTAAGGGGGACGAATCAGCCC. The V gene is TRBV2, the J gene TRBJ1-5; tentatively, D is TRBD1 (6 bases). The read terminates 3 residues ahead of where the CDR3 ends, so the germline J gene completes it. The germline gives CDR1 SNHLY, CDR2 FYNNEI. V shed 5 bases and J shed 4 bases, with 12 bases lying between them. The CDR3 totals 14 residues.

On this clone: The read comes to an end 3 residues before the CDR3 does, leaving the germline J gene to fill in the end. V is TRBV6-4 and J is TRBJ2-1, with 7 bases that match TRBD2. Germline V gene data show CDR1 as MRHNA and CDR2 as SNTAGT. The CDR3 is made up of 15 amino acids. V lost 2 bases to trimming and J lost 4 bases; unmatched junction nucleotides: 5. Incomplete CDR3 DNA: TGTGCCAGCAGTGACAGGCTAGCGGAGTACAATGAG. The encoded protein is CASSDRLAEYNE. The full CDR3 protein is CASSDRLAEYNEQFF.

Remarks on this clone: The observed sequence ends 3 residues before the CDR3 terminus, with the missing tail filled in from the germline J gene. This chain connects TRBV30 to TRBJ1-2; possible D gene TRBD1, 6 bases. V dropped 0 bases and J dropped 5 bases, with 7 bases sitting between them. The CDR3 loop spans 12 amino acids. Germline CDR1 and CDR2: GTSNPN and SVGIG (reference sequence). CDR3 loop: CAWSVGGYGYTF. Incomplete CDR3 DNA: TGTGCCTGGAGTGTAGGGGGATATGGC.

About this clone: The read ends 3 residues shy of where the CDR3 ends; the end is completed using the germline J gene. The J gene is TRBJ2-7, the V gene TRBV20-1; no definite D call. From germline, CDR1 is DFQATT and CDR2 SNEGSKA (reference sequence). CDR3 length: 13 residues. V gave up 0 bases and J gave up 3 bases, with 9 bases separating them. CDR3 sequence reads: CSARDMTNYEQYF. The sequenced CDR3 bases are TGCAGTGCTAGAGATATGACAAACTACGAG.

For this clone: The CDR3 extends 3 residues past the end of the read, so its final part is completed from the germline J gene. The rearrangement links TRBV7-3 to TRBJ1-3; D might be TRBD1 (6 bases). The CDR3 contains 16 residues. Deletions cut 5 bases from V and 0 bases from J, with 14 bases between. Germline V CDR1 and CDR2: SGHTA, FQGTGA. The sequenced CDR3 bases are TGTGCCAGCAGCCGGGGGGGGGCGAGCTCTGGAAACACC. Protein: CASSRGGASSGNT. The complete CDR3 reads CASSRGGASSGNTIYF.

Comment on this clone: The CDR3 end falls 3 residues outside the read, so it is completed with the germline J gene. The chain has TRBV4-1 and TRBJ2-7; TRBD1 agrees at 10 bases. This CDR3 contains 15 residues. The ends lost 0 bases at V and 6 bases at J; junction bases unmatched: 5. Germline V gene lookup returns CDR1 MGHRA and CDR2 YSYEKL. The CDR3 protein is CASSQEGTGVAEQYF. CDR3 DNA (partial): TGCGCCAGCAGCCAAGAAGGGACAGGGGTCGCCGAG.

Concerning this clone itself: The CDR3 is cut off 3 residues early in the read; its end comes from the germline J gene. The chain links TRBV20-1 to TRBJ1-2; TRBD1 is a possible D gene (6 bases). The CDR3 extends over 14 amino acids. With 0 bases removed from V and 7 bases from J, the gap between germline ends came to 15 bases. CDR1 and CDR2 from the germline V gene are DFQATT and SNEGSKA (reference sequence). The CDR3: CSARDPPGVIGYTF. The part of the CDR3 DNA that was read is TGCAGTGCTAGAGATCCCCCAGGGGTGATTGGC.

Worth noting for this clone: The read falls 3 residues short of the CDR3 end, and the missing part is taken from the germline J gene. This rearrangement joins TRBV10-3 to TRBJ1-5, with TRBD1 as a possible D gene (5 bases). V lost 10 bases and J 7 bases, leaving 11 bases between the germline ends. CDR1 ENHRY and CDR2 SYGVKD come from the germline V gene. The CDR3 is made up of 11 amino acids. This CDR3 reads CATGTEQPQHF. The DNA read from the CDR3 is TGTGCCACAGGGACTGAACAGCCC.

CDR3 in amino acids: CASSLQGANTGELFF. The CDR3 bases that were read are TGTGCCAGCAGCTTGCAGGGGGCGAACACCGGGGAG. The chain is built from TRBV7-2 and TRBJ2-2; TRBD1 aligns across 7 bases. The CDR3 end falls 3 residues outside the read, so it is completed with the germline J gene. Germline-derived CDR1 and CDR2 are SGHTA and FQGNSA. V shed 3 bases, J shed 0 bases, and the junction held 1 base outside the gene matches. The CDR3 contains 15 residues.

Concerning this clone: The observed sequence ends 3 residues before the CDR3 terminus, with the missing tail filled in from the germline J gene. The chain couples TRBV7-9 to TRBJ2-3; 8 bases map to TRBD2. V lost 3 bases to trimming and J lost 5 bases; unmatched junction nucleotides: 4. Germline CDR1 and CDR2: SEHNR and FQNEAQ (reference sequence). CDR3 length: 14 amino acids. CDR3 DNA (partial): TGTGCCAGCAGCTTTGGGCTAGCGGGAGATACG. Amino acid sequence: CASSFGLAGDT. The whole CDR3 sequence reads CASSFGLAGDTQYF.

As for this clone: The read is 3 residues too short to cover the CDR3 end, so that end is filled in from the germline J gene. The V gene is TRBV7-3, the J gene TRBJ2-3, with 7 bases aligning to TRBD1. The germline V gene encodes CDR1 SGHTA and CDR2 FQGTGA. There are 14 residues in the CDR3. Trimming took 5 bases from V and 5 from J; bases not matched to a gene: 7. The CDR3 loop is CASSQRQGGDTQYF. Partial CDR3 DNA: TGTGCCAGCAGCCAAAGACAGGGCGGAGATACG.

This chain's CDR3 is CASSSIDRDEQYF. The sequenced part of the CDR3 DNA is TGTGCCAGCTCATCAATCGACAGGGACGAG. The chain employs TRBV18 and TRBJ2-7; 7 bases agree with TRBD1. Sequencing ends 3 residues short of the CDR3 end; the germline J gene provides the rest. Trimming cost V 5 bases and J 5 bases; bases outside gene matches: 6. This CDR3 has 13 residues. Germline V lookup: CDR1 KGHSH, CDR2 LQKENI.

On this clone itself: The read ends 3 residues shy of where the CDR3 ends; the end is completed using the germline J gene. The rearrangement uses TRBV19 and TRBJ2-7; 8 bases agree with TRBD1. V was clipped by 5 bases and J by 2 bases; unmatched bases: 5. CDR3 length equals 14 residues. Germline V gene data show CDR1 as LNHDA and CDR2 as SQIVND (reference sequence). The DNA read from the CDR3 is TGTGCCAGTAGTGGAGGGACAGGACCCTACGAG. This sequence encodes CASSGGTGPYE. Given in full, the CDR3 is CASSGGTGPYEQYF.

With respect to this clone: With the read ending 3 residues before the CDR3 end, the germline J gene is used to fill in that end. The gene calls are TRBV2 and TRBJ2-7, with 7 bases aligning to TRBD1. The CDR3 consists of 13 residues. Germline V gene data show CDR1 as SNHLY and CDR2 as FYNNEI. V lost 4 bases and J lost 6; bases outside the gene matches: 6. CDR3 in amino acids: CASSGQGIREQYF. The part of the CDR3 DNA that was read is TGTGCCAGCAGTGGACAGGGCATTCGCGAG. Variable domain in full (rest from reference TRBV2 and TRBJ2-7): EPEVTQTPSHQVTQMGQEVILRCVPISNHLYFYWYRQILGQKVEFLVSFYNNEISEKSEIFDDQFSVERPDGSNFTLKIRSTKLEDSAMYFCASSGQGIREQYFGPGTRLTVT.

Concerning this clone: The read terminates 3 residues before the CDR3 end, so the remaining end is supplied by the germline J gene. V gene TRBV20-1 combines with J gene TRBJ2-3; 8 bases match TRBD1. Germline loops: CDR1 DFQATT, CDR2 SNEGSKA (reference sequence). The junction had 10 bases not matched to a gene; V was cut back by 0 bases and J by 8 bases. The CDR3 covers 15 residues. The CDR3 sequence: CSARDPSGTGFTQYF. The DNA read from the CDR3 is TGCAGTGCTAGAGATCCATCCGGGACAGGATTTACG.

As regards this clone: The CDR3 end falls 3 residues outside the read, so it is completed with the germline J gene. The chain joins TRBV7-2 to TRBJ2-7, with a weak D call TRBD2 (6 bases). The CDR3 is 15 residues long. V gave up 5 bases and J gave up 3 bases, with 17 bases separating them. Germline V gene sequence: CDR1 SGHTA, CDR2 FQGNSA. The part of the CDR3 DNA that was read is TGTGCCAGCAGCCCCGGTGGGGACTTCAACTACGAG. Amino acids: CASSPGGDFNYE. The full CDR3 sequence reads CASSPGGDFNYEQYF.

To note about this clone: The read stops 3 residues short of the end of the CDR3; the missing end is completed from the germline J gene. The J gene is TRBJ2-5, the V gene TRBV11-1; 8 bases map to TRBD2. Looked up from germline, CDR1 is SGHAT and CDR2 is FQDESV (reference sequence). The ends lost 4 bases at V and 4 bases at J; junction bases unmatched: 5. This CDR3 spans 14 amino acids. The CDR3 DNA, read in part, is TGTGCCAGCAGCTCGTCGGCGGGAGGAGAGACC. It is translated as CASSSSAGGET. The whole CDR3 is CASSSSAGGETQYF.

As regards this clone: Sequencing ends 3 residues short of the CDR3 end; the germline J gene provides the rest. The V gene is TRBV7-2, the J gene TRBJ1-5; D not resolved. V lost 1 base and J lost 3, with 10 bases in between. This CDR3 has 15 residues. The germline V gene encodes CDR1 SGHTA and CDR2 FQGNSA. CDR3 bases read: TGTGCCAGCAGCTTAGTGGGCAGCTCCAATCAGCCC. Protein sequence: CASSLVGSSNQP. The CDR3 in its entirety is CASSLVGSSNQPQHF.

A word on this clone: The read is 3 residues too short to cover the CDR3 end, so that end is filled in from the germline J gene. This chain links TRBV19 with TRBJ1-5; D is undetermined. CDR1 is LNHDA, CDR2 SQIVND, per germline (reference sequence). There are 16 residues in the CDR3. The V and J ends lost 6 bases and 6 bases respectively, with 21 bases between them. The DNA read from the CDR3 is TGTGCCAGTAGCCGGCTTAAAGACACTTTGGGTCAGCCC. Protein product: CASSRLKDTLGQP. The whole CDR3 sequence is CASSRLKDTLGQPQHF. Full variable domain (rest looked up from reference TRBV19 and TRBJ1-5): DGGITQSPKYLFRKEGQNVTLSCEQNLNHDAMYWYRQDPGQGLRLIYYSQIVNDFQKGDIAEGYSVSREKKESFPLTVTSAQKNPTAFYLCASSRLKDTLGQPQHFGDGTRLSIL.

Details on this clone: The DNA ends 3 residues before the CDR3 does, and the rest of the CDR3 is filled in from the germline J gene. V and J are TRBV20-1 and TRBJ2-5, with D possibly being TRBD1 (7 bases). Trimming stripped 6 bases from V and 3 bases from J, with 17 bases between. The CDR3 consists of 14 residues. CDR1 is DFQATT and CDR2 is SNEGSKA in the germline V gene (reference sequence). The CDR3 DNA, read in part, is TGCAGTGCAAACACAGGGGACTTTAAAGAGACC. Translated: CSANTGDFKET. Given in full, the CDR3 is CSANTGDFKETQYF.

As concerns this clone: The read comes to an end 3 residues before the CDR3 does, leaving the germline J gene to fill in the end. This rearrangement joins TRBV18 to TRBJ2-7; a weak D match, TRBD1 (6 bases). CDR1 and CDR2 from the germline V gene are KGHSH and LQKENI. This CDR3 region has 15 residues. Trimming cost V 0 bases and J 3 bases, with 12 bases left between them. CDR3 sequence: CASSPPDSGGYEQYF. CDR3 DNA (partial): TGTGCCAGCTCACCACCGGACAGCGGTGGCTACGAG.

As to this clone: The DNA ends 3 residues before the CDR3 does, and the rest of the CDR3 is filled in from the germline J gene. The rearrangement joins TRBV18 to TRBJ1-1, with D tentatively TRBD1 (6 bases). CDR1 is KGHSH and CDR2 is LQKENI in the germline V gene. This CDR3 is 18 amino acids long. Trimming left V 6 bases short and J 1 base short, with 24 bases between. The chain's CDR3 is CASSTSPRTGHPNTEAFF. The DNA read from the CDR3 is TGTGCCAGCTCCACATCGCCGAGAACGGGACATCCGAACACTGAA. The full variable domain, its missing parts supplied by reference TRBV18 and TRBJ1-1, is NAGVMQNPRHLVRRRGQEARLRCSPMKGHSHVYWYRQLPEEGLKFMVYLQKENIIDESGMPKERFSAEFPKEGPSILRIQQVVRGDSAAYFCASSTSPRTGHPNTEAFFGQGTRLTVV.

Worth noting for this clone: The read stops 3 residues short of the end of the CDR3; the missing end is completed from the germline J gene. The rearrangement joins TRBV10-2 to TRBJ2-2; 7 nucleotides match TRBD1. With 7 bases clipped from V and 6 bases from J, the junction kept 8 bases outside the gene matches. This CDR3 has 14 residues. Germline V gives CDR1 WSHSY, CDR2 SAAADI. Incomplete CDR3 DNA: TGCGCCAGCAATCGGGACAGCCCCGCCGGGGAG. Its translation is CASNRDSPAGE. The full CDR3 reads CASNRDSPAGELFF.